The 15 T cell receptor beta chains reported below all come from one sample, sequenced in a study of cytomegalovirus exposure and HLA in healthy donors. Primers for the PCR totalled 60 Vbeta and 13 Jbeta. Profiled with immunoSEQ multiplex PCR; TCRdb holds only in-frame clones, not every one. The sample contains 170,000 or so clones, around three quarters of which appear only once. Sequencing input: PBMCs. The receptor source for this set is a woman aged 40 to 50 in good health and CMV-seronegative.

This clone has just a few counts. This chain links TRBV5-6 with TRBJ1-6, with 8 bases identical to TRBD1. This CDR3 spans 16 amino acids. With 0 bases clipped from V and 7 bases from J, the junction kept 6 bases outside the gene matches. In germline, CDR1 is SGHDT, CDR2 YYEEEE. As DNA, the CDR3 is TGTGCCAGCAGCTTGGGGCAGGGGGCAGGGAATTCACCCCTCCACTTT. Encoded protein: CASSLGQGAGNSPLHF.

The chain carries TRBV7-2 and TRBJ1-2; tentatively, D is TRBD1 (6 bases). V gave up 2 bases and J gave up 7 bases, with 20 bases separating them. CDR1 and CDR2 from the germline V gene are SGHTA and FQGNSA. The CDR3 is 16 residues long. The CDR3 region has the DNA TGTGCCAGCAGCTTAATCGCGGGGGGGGGCGGGTCTGGCTACACCTTC. This encodes CASSLIAGGGGSGYTF.

The gene calls are TRBV6-5 and TRBJ2-7; 11 bases are shared with TRBD2. Germline trimming cut 4 bases from V and 3 bases from J; bases unmatched to any gene: 8. The CDR3 consists of 16 residues. Germline-derived CDR1 and CDR2 are MNHEY and SVGAGI. CDR3 loop: CASSSLGLAAYYEQYF. CDR3 DNA: TGTGCCAGCAGTTCTCTGGGACTAGCGGCGTACTACGAGCAGTACTTC.

The chain couples TRBV6-1 to TRBJ2-3; D might be TRBD2 (6 bases). V lost 9 bases to trimming and J lost 1 base, with 11 bases between them. The CDR3 length is 13 residues. Germline-derived CDR1 and CDR2 are MNHNS and SASEGT. The DNA for the CDR3 is TGTGCCAGTGACCCGGGGGGCACAGATACGCAGTATTTT. Its translation: CASDPGGTDTQYF.

This clone occurred once. The CDR3 DNA sequence: TGTGCCAGCAGTGAAGCCGGGGGGACCTATGGCTACACCTTC. Encoded protein: CASSEAGGTYGYTF. The genes are TRBV6-1 and TRBJ1-2, with D maybe TRBD1 (5 bases). The CDR3 contains 14 residues. V gave up 0 bases and J gave up 4 bases, with 9 bases separating them. The germline V gene encodes CDR1 MNHNS and CDR2 SASEGT.

This rearrangement joins TRBV5-6 to TRBJ1-1; D is perhaps TRBD1 (5 bases). CDR1 and CDR2 from the germline V gene are SGHDT and YYEEEE. Trimming removed 0 bases at V and 1 base at J, with 16 bases between. The CDR3 has 17 amino acids. Here the CDR3 DNA reads TGTGCCAGCAGCTTGGAGATTAGGGGTGCCGGGAACACTGAAGCTTTCTTT. Amino acids: CASSLEIRGAGNTEAFF. Drawing the rest from reference TRBV5-6 and TRBJ1-1, the complete variable domain is DAGVTQSPTHLIKTRGQQVTLRCSPKSGHDTVSWYQQALGQGPQFIFQYYEEEERQRGNFPDRFSGHQFPNYSSELNVNALLLGDSALYLCASSLEIRGAGNTEAFFGQGTRLTVV.

V usage is TRBV4-2 and J usage is TRBJ2-1; 7 bases map to TRBD2. Germline V gene lookup returns CDR1 LGHNA and CDR2 YNFKEQ. The CDR3 is made up of 16 amino acids. The J segment lost 2 bases and the V segment lost 0 bases, leaving 4 bases of the junction unmatched. CDR3: CASSQDGGGAYNEQFF. In DNA, the CDR3 is TGTGCCAGCAGCCAAGATGGGGGGGGAGCCTACAATGAGCAGTTCTTC.

This chain joins TRBV25-1 and TRBJ2-5, with D possibly being TRBD1 (5 bases). With 7 bases removed from V and 7 bases from J, the gap between germline ends came to 16 bases. CDR1 and CDR2 from the germline V gene are MGHDK and SYGVNS. The CDR3 totals 13 residues. In nucleotides, the CDR3 is TGTGCCAGCACCCATGCAGGGTCAGGGACCCAGTACTTC. Encoded protein: CASTHAGSGTQYF.

This clone has a single count. The rearrangement links TRBV13 to TRBJ2-1; D is ambiguous. The germline gives CDR1 PRHDT, CDR2 FYEKMQ (reference sequence). V gave up 3 bases and J gave up 0 bases, with 6 bases separating them. This CDR3 comprises 14 residues. The CDR3 coding sequence is TGTGCCAGCAGCTTGCAGGTCTCCTACAATGAGCAGTTCTTC. It codes for CASSLQVSYNEQFF.

V is TRBV10-3 and J is TRBJ1-2; 7 bases fit TRBD1. The CDR3 sequence is 12 residues long. The V gene's germline CDR1 is ENHRY and CDR2 SYGVKD. V shed 7 bases, J shed 5 bases, and the junction held 4 bases outside the gene matches. The CDR3: CAITKQGYGYTF. The DNA for the CDR3 is TGTGCCATCACCAAACAGGGGTATGGCTACACCTTC.

The DNA of the CDR3 is TGTGCCAGCAGCTTAGCGAGGGATGGTCGGAAAGATGAGCAGTTCTTC. Its protein is CASSLARDGRKDEQFF. This chain links TRBV7-2 with TRBJ2-1; a weak D match, TRBD2 (5 bases). Germline V gives CDR1 SGHTA, CDR2 FQGNSA. The CDR3 runs to 16 residues. V was trimmed by 0 bases and J by 8 bases, leaving 17 bases between them.

This chain's CDR3 is CASRLGAVGNYGYTF. CDR3 coding DNA: TGCGCCAGCAGACTTGGGGCCGTGGGGAACTATGGCTACACCTTC. J is TRBJ1-2 and V is TRBV5-1, with a weak D call TRBD1 (5 bases). V was trimmed by 5 bases and J by 2 bases, leaving 16 bases between them. The CDR3 is made up of 15 amino acids. The germline V gene has CDR1 SGHRS and CDR2 YFSETQ.

CDR3 DNA: TGTGCCAGCGGCCCCCAGGGGGGCGAAGGCTATGGCTACACCTTC. Encoded protein: CASGPQGGEGYGYTF. This rearrangement joins TRBV6-4 to TRBJ1-2, with 7 bases that match TRBD1. Germline loops: CDR1 MRHNA, CDR2 SNTAGT. The CDR3 spans 15 residues. V was pared by 8 bases and J by 4 bases, with 13 bases of the junction left unmatched.

The chain joins TRBV2 to TRBJ1-2, with 7 bases lining up with TRBD1. This CDR3 contains 13 residues. The ends lost 6 bases at V and 4 bases at J; junction bases unmatched: 5. Germline V gene sequence: CDR1 SNHLY, CDR2 FYNNEI. Here the CDR3 DNA reads TGTGCCAGCAGATCACGGGACAGCTATGGCTACACCTTC. Amino acids: CASRSRDSYGYTF.

The chain has TRBV19 and TRBJ1-3; D call uncertain. This CDR3 region has 15 residues. CDR1 LNHDA and CDR2 SQIVND come from the germline V gene (reference sequence). V was pared by 2 bases and J by 2 bases, with 10 bases between. Here the CDR3 DNA reads TGTGCCAGTAGTATATTCGGCAGGACTGGAAACACCATATATTTT. Encoded protein: CASSIFGRTGNTIYF.